The clone carrying this TCR beta chain was seen only a few times. The antigen remains undetermined. Trimming removed 10 bases at V and 1 base at J, with 16 bases between. The CDR3 has 14 amino acids. The germline CDR1 and CDR2 sequences are KGHSH and LQKENI. Diagnosis rested on symptoms, serum thyroxine and TRAb, thyroid ultrasound, and orbital computed tomography. PBMCs came from around 9.7 ml fresh peripheral blood. TCR beta CDR3 sequences were amplified from RNA transcripts. HTBI primers were the set used in a first-round RT-PCR of the TCR CDR3. TCRdb re-called the multiplex PCR reads through MiXCR, storing one row per CDR3 protein. This table holds around 300,000 distinct CDR3 sequences, roughly 13% found once. This entry belongs to a study of T cells in Graves' hyperthyroidism and ophthalmopathy. Study details: Peripheral blood was obtained at initial diagnosis, preceding any treatment.

Study-level points and caveats: A median about 6.5 months before onset, the model predicted ophthalmopathy.

This TCR came from a woman aged 40 to 55 with Graves' hyperthyroidism. The rearrangement joins TRBV18 to TRBJ2-5; the D call may be TRBD1 or TRBD2 (5 bases each). Sequenced sample: blood. The CDR3 loop is CATTPGPVQETQYF. The DNA for the CDR3 is TGTGCCACAACACCGGGACCGGTCCAAGAGACCCAGTACTTC.